Shown below are 19 T cell receptor beta chains from a single sample sequenced in a study of OX40 agonist ivuxolimab in advanced cancers. The protocol was immunoSEQ multiplex PCR, while the TCRdb copy is restricted to in-frame clones and leaves out a portion. The data hold around 100,000 clones, with 70% to 90% observed a single time. Material: CD4+ or CD8+ T cells sorted from blood, obtained in a trial of the OX40 agonist ivuxolimab. These receptors all stem from an adult with an advanced solid tumor such as melanoma, head and neck, liver or kidney cancer.

The chain combines TRBV10-3 with TRBJ2-2; 8 positions match TRBD1. Germline V gene data show CDR1 as ENHRY and CDR2 as SYGVKD. The length of the CDR3 is 17 residues. V was clipped by 6 bases and J by 1 base; unmatched bases: 10. CDR3 sequence (DNA): TGTGCCATCAGCGCGTCAGGGGGCGATTTGAACACCGGGGAGCTGTTTTTT. Amino acid sequence: CAISASGGDLNTGELFF.

The V gene is TRBV10-1, the J gene TRBJ2-3; D is unresolved. Trimming removed 2 bases from V and 1 base from J, with 10 bases in between. The CDR3 consists of 15 residues. The germline V gene has CDR1 WNHNN and CDR2 SYGVQD (reference sequence). This chain's CDR3 is CASSEVQRRTDTQYF. As DNA, the CDR3 is TGCGCCAGCAGTGAGGTCCAGCGACGCACAGATACGCAGTATTTT.

The gene calls are TRBV2 and TRBJ1-4; D not resolved. The V and J ends lost 2 bases and 10 bases respectively, with 5 bases between them. The CDR3 extends over 11 amino acids. Germline loops: CDR1 SNHLY, CDR2 FYNNEI. CDR3 residues: CASSEWGKLFF. CDR3 bases: TGTGCCAGCAGTGAATGGGGAAAACTGTTTTTT. The full variable domain, its missing parts supplied by reference TRBV2 and TRBJ1-4, is EPEVTQTPSHQVTQMGQEVILRCVPISNHLYFYWYRQILGQKVEFLVSFYNNEISEKSEIFDDQFSVERPDGSNFTLKIRSTKLEDSAMYFCASSEWGKLFFGSGTQLSVL.

V and J are TRBV11-2 and TRBJ2-2; 7 positions agree with TRBD2. Losses at the gene ends were 3 bases for V and 4 bases for J; bases not matched to a gene: 8. The germline V gene encodes CDR1 SGHAT and CDR2 FQNNGV. This CDR3 contains 16 residues. This CDR3 is CASSFGAGVVTGELFF. The CDR3 DNA reads as TGTGCCAGCAGCTTCGGCGCGGGAGTGGTCACCGGGGAGCTGTTTTTT.

J is TRBJ2-5 and V is TRBV7-8; TRBD2 aligns across 8 bases. Germline lookup yields CDR1 SGHVS and CDR2 FQNEAQ. Trimming cost V 1 base and J 5 bases; bases outside gene matches: 6. The CDR3 is made up of 15 amino acids. CDR3 in amino acids: CASSLVGGGMETQYF. CDR3 nucleotide sequence: TGTGCCAGCAGCTTAGTAGGCGGGGGGATGGAGACCCAGTACTTC.

The chain recombines TRBV18 with TRBJ2-5; D is unresolved. Germline-derived CDR1 and CDR2 are KGHSH and LQKENI. This CDR3 comprises 12 residues. Between the trimmed V and J ends, which lost 5 bases and 5 bases, there was a span of 9 bases. The CDR3 bases are TGTGCCAGCTCATCCGCACCGGAGACCCAGTACTTC. Translated, it gives CASSSAPETQYF.

The gene calls are TRBV6-6 and TRBJ2-2, with D possibly matching TRBD1 (5 bases). Germline values: CDR1 MNHNY, CDR2 SVGAGI (reference sequence). V lost 8 bases, J lost 1 base, and 8 bases lay in between. CDR3 size: 13 residues. In nucleotides, the CDR3 is TGTGCCAGCGGAACAGGGAACACCGGGGAGCTGTTTTTT. Its translation: CASGTGNTGELFF.

This clone was seen just once. At one end, the junction sequence differs from germline, possibly due to a read error. The chain links TRBV10-1 to TRBJ2-1; D unclear. The CDR3 length is 13 residues. Germline CDR1 WNHNN, CDR2 SYGVQD (reference sequence). CDR3 amino acids: CASSGRYYNEQFF. CDR3 DNA: TGCGCCAGTAGTGGACGGTACTACAATGAGCAGTTCTTC.

V gene TRBV7-9 combines with J gene TRBJ1-2; 10 bases fit TRBD1. The CDR3 spans 14 residues. Losses at the gene ends were 2 bases for V and 7 bases for J; bases not matched to a gene: 4. Germline V lookup: CDR1 SEHNR, CDR2 FQNEAQ (reference sequence). Written as DNA, the CDR3 is TGTGCCAGCAGCTTATGGGACAGGGGTTCTGGCTACACCTTC. It encodes CASSLWDRGSGYTF.

This rearrangement joins TRBV14 to TRBJ1-3; no definite D call. V was trimmed by 4 bases and J by 0 bases, leaving 10 bases between them. The CDR3 sequence is 15 residues long. The germline CDR1 and CDR2 sequences are SGHDN and FVKESK. CDR3 protein: CASSRKQSSGNTIYF. CDR3 in DNA: TGTGCCAGCAGCCGAAAACAGAGCTCTGGAAACACCATATATTTT.

The chain combines TRBV19 with TRBJ2-1; TRBD2 matches 7 bases. From germline, CDR1 is LNHDA and CDR2 SQIVND (reference sequence). Germline trimming cut 6 bases from V and 12 bases from J; bases unmatched to any gene: 11. CDR3 length: 13 residues. CDR3 DNA sequence: TGTGCCAGTAGCCTCCGGGACTACCAGTGGCAGTTCTTC. This translates into CASSLRDYQWQFF.

V and J are TRBV5-1 and TRBJ1-4; 8 bases line up with TRBD1. Germline-derived CDR1 and CDR2 are SGHRS and YFSETQ. The CDR3 covers 14 residues. V lost 4 bases to trimming and J lost 7 bases; unmatched junction nucleotides: 6. The CDR3 DNA reads as TGCGCCAGCAGCCGGACAGGGTTAATTGAAAAACTGTTTTTT. This translates into CASSRTGLIEKLFF.

This sequence joins TRBV5-6 and TRBJ2-7; D not resolved. Deletions cut 2 bases from V and 3 bases from J, with 12 bases between. The CDR3 runs 14 residues. Per the germline V gene, CDR1 is SGHDT and CDR2 is YYEEEE. CDR3 DNA: TGTGCCAGCAGCTTTATGGGGTCCCACTACGAGCAGTACTTC. Amino acid sequence: CASSFMGSHYEQYF.

This chain uses TRBV6-1 with TRBJ1-2; D unresolved. The CDR3 extends over 13 amino acids. Germline CDR1 is MNHNS and CDR2 is SASEGT. The ends were cut back, 7 bases at V and 8 bases at J, with 17 bases in the middle. Here the CDR3 DNA reads TGTGCCAGCACCCCCACGCCGGTTATGGGCTACACCTTC. It specifies CASTPTPVMGYTF.

V gene TRBV27 combines with J gene TRBJ1-1; D is perhaps TRBD1 (5 bases). Trimming left V 2 bases short and J 5 bases short, with 12 bases between. The germline V gene encodes CDR1 MNHEY and CDR2 SMNVEV (reference sequence). This CDR3 contains 14 residues. CDR3 nucleotides: TGTGCCAGCAGTTTAAGTGGGAGGGGAACTGAAGCTTTCTTT. It yields the protein CASSLSGRGTEAFF.

The chain recombines TRBV29-1 with TRBJ2-5; TRBD2 aligns across 12 bases. The CDR3 totals 15 residues. Germline V gene sequence: CDR1 SQVTM, CDR2 ANQGSEA. J gave up 7 bases and V 1 base, and 7 bases lay outside the gene matches. CDR3 loop: CSVEGLAGGQWTQYF. CDR3 bases: TGCAGCGTTGAAGGGCTAGCGGGAGGGCAGTGGACCCAGTACTTC.

The J gene is TRBJ2-3, the V gene TRBV28; TRBD2 aligns across 7 bases. This CDR3 spans 14 amino acids. Losses at the gene ends were 2 bases for V and 1 base for J; bases not matched to a gene: 0. In germline, CDR1 is MDHEN, CDR2 SYDVKM. CDR3 amino acids: CASSLAGGTDTQYF. The CDR3 DNA follows: TGTGCCAGCAGTTTAGCGGGAGGCACAGATACGCAGTATTTT.

This clone has a single count. The genes are TRBV6-1 and TRBJ1-2; 7 positions agree with TRBD1. CDR3 length: 15 amino acids. V lost 3 bases to trimming and J lost 4 bases; unmatched junction nucleotides: 8. Germline V CDR1 and CDR2: MNHNS, SASEGT. Written as DNA, the CDR3 is TGTGCCAGCAGTGAGTCGGACAGGTTTCTCTATGGCTACACCTTC. Translating gives CASSESDRFLYGYTF.

The gene calls are TRBV6-5 and TRBJ2-7; 12 bases map to TRBD2. The CDR3 has 15 residues. Germline V CDR1 and CDR2: MNHEY, SVGAGI. V trimming: 4 bases; J trimming: 5 bases; junction bases outside the gene matches: 6. The CDR3 sequence: CASSSLTSGGHEQYF. CDR3 DNA: TGTGCCAGCAGTTCCCTGACTAGCGGGGGCCACGAGCAGTACTTC.